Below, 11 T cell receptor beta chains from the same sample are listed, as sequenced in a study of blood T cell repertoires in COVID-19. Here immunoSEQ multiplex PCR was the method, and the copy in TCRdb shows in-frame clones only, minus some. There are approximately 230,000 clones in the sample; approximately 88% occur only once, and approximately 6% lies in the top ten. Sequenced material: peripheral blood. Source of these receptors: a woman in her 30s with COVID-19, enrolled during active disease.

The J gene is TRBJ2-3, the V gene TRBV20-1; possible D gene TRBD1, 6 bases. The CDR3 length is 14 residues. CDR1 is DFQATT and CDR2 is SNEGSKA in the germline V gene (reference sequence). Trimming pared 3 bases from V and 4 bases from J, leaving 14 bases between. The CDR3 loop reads CSASGPTGADTQYF. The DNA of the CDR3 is TGCAGTGCTAGTGGTCCGACAGGAGCAGATACGCAGTATTTT.

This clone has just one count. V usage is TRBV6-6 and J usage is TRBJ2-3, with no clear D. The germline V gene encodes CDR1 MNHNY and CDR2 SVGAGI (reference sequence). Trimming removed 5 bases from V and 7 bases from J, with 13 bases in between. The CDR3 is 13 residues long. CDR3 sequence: CASSATRSNTQYF. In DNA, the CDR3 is TGTGCCAGCAGTGCCACTCGCTCTAATACGCAGTATTTT.

This CDR3 is CASTSSGLAGGPQETQYF. The CDR3 region has the DNA TGTGCCAGCACCAGTTCGGGACTAGCGGGGGGACCCCAAGAGACCCAGTACTTC. The chain links TRBV9 to TRBJ2-5; 15 positions agree with TRBD2. Germline assignment: CDR1 SGDLS and CDR2 YYNGEE. The CDR3 has 18 residues. V gave up 6 bases and J gave up 1 base; unmatched junction bases: 10.

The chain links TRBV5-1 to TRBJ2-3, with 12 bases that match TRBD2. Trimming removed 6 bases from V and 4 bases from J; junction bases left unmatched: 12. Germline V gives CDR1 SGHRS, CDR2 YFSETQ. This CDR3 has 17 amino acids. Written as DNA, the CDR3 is TGCGCCAGCAAAAGACTAGCGGGAGAAGGTAGGCCAGATACGCAGTATTTT. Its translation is CASKRLAGEGRPDTQYF.

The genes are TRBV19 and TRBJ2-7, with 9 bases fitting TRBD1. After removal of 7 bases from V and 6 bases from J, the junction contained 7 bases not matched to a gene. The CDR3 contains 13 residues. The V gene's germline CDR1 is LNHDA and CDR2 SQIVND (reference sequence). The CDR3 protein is CASKGQGTSEQYF. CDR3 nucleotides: TGTGCCAGTAAGGGACAGGGTACCAGCGAGCAGTACTTC.

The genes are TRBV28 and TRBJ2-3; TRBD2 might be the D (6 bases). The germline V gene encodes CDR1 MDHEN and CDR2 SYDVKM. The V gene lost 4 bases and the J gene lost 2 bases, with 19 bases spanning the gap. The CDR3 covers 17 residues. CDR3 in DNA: TGTGCCAGCAGTTGGGGGTGGGGAGGCGGGGCCACAGATACGCAGTATTTT. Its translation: CASSWGWGGGATDTQYF.

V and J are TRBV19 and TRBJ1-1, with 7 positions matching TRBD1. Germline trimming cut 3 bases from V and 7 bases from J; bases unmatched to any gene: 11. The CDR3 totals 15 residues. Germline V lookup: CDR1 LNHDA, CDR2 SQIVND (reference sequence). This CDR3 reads CASSIRPGQTHEAFF. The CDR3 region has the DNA TGTGCCAGTAGTATTCGCCCGGGACAGACGCATGAAGCTTTCTTT. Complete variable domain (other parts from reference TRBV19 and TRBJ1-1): DGGITQSPKYLFRKEGQNVTLSCEQNLNHDAMYWYRQDPGQGLRLIYYSQIVNDFQKGDIAEGYSVSREKKESFPLTVTSAQKNPTAFYLCASSIRPGQTHEAFFGQGTRLTVV.

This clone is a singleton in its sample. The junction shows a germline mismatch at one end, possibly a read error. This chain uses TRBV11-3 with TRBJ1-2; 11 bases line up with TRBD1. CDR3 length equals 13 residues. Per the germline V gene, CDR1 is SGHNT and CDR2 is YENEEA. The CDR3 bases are TGTGTCAGCAGCCTGGACAGGGGGCCTGGCTACACCTTC. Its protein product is CVSSLDRGPGYTF.

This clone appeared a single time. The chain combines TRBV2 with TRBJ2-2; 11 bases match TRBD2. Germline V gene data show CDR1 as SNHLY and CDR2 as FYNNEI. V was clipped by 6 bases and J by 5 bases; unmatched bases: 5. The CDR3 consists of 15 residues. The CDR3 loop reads CASRTSGDTTGELFF. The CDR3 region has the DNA TGTGCCAGCAGGACTAGCGGGGATACTACCGGGGAGCTGTTTTTT.

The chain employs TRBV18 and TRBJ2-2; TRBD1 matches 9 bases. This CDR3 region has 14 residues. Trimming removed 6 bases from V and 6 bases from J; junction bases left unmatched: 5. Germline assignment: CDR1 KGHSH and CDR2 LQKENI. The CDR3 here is CASSPRTGAGELFF. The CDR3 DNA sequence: TGTGCCAGCTCCCCTCGGACAGGGGCCGGGGAGCTGTTTTTT. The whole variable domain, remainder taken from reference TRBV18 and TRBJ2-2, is NAGVMQNPRHLVRRRGQEARLRCSPMKGHSHVYWYRQLPEEGLKFMVYLQKENIIDESGMPKERFSAEFPKEGPSILRIQQVVRGDSAAYFCASSPRTGAGELFFGEGSRLTVL.

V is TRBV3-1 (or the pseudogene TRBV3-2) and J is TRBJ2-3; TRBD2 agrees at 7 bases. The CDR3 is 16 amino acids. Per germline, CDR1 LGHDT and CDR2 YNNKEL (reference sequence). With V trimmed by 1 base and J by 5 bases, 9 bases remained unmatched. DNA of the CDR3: TGTGCCAGCAGCCAAGTAAGGGCTAGCGGAAGAGATACGCAGTATTTT. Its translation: CASSQVRASGRDTQYF.